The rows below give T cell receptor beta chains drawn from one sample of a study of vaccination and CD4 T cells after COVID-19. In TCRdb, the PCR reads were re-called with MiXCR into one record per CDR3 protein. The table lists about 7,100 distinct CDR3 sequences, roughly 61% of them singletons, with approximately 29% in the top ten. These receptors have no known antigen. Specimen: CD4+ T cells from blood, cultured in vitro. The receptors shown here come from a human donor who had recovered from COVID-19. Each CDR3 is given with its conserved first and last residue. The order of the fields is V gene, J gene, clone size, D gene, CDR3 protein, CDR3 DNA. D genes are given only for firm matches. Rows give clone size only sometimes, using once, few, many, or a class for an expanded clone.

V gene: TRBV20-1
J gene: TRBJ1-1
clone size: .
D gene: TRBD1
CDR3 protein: CSANDRVNYTEAFF
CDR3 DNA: TGCAGTGCTAATGACAGGGTGAATTACACTGAAGCTTTCTTT

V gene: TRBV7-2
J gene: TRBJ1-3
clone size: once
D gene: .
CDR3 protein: CASSSQEHSGNTIYF
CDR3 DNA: TGTGCCAGCAGCTCTCAGGAGCACTCTGGAAACACCATATATTTT

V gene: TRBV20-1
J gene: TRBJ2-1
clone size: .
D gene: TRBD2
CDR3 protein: CSARDRSGGSYNEQFF
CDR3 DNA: TGCAGTGCTAGAGATCGAAGCGGGGGGTCATACAATGAGCAGTTCTTC

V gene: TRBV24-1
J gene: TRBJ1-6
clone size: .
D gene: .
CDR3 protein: CATSDLWGTLHF
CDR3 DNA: TGTGCCACCAGTGATTTGTGGGGGACCCTCCACTTT

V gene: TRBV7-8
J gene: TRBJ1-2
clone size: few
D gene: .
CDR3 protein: CASSLGTSYGYTF
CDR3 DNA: TGTGCCAGCAGCTTAGGGACTAGCTATGGCTACACCTTC

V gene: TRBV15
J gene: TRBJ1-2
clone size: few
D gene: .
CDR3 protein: CATSRDRVDYGYTF
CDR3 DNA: TGTGCCACCAGCAGAGACAGGGTTGACTATGGCTACACCTTC

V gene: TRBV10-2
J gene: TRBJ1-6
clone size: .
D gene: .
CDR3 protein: CVTGGQNSPLHF
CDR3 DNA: TGTGTGACAGGCGGCCAAAATTCACCCCTCCACTTT

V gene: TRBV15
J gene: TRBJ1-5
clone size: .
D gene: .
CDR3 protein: CATTTLDLNQPQHF
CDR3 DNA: TGTGCCACCACCACCCTAGACCTTAATCAGCCCCAGCATTTT

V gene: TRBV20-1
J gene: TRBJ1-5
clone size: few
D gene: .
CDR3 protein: CSAQSDSNQPQHF
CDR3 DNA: TGCAGTGCTCAATCGGACAGTAATCAGCCCCAGCATTTT

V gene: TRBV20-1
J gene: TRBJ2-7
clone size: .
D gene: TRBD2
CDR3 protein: CSAGGLATSYEQYF
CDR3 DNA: TGCAGTGCTGGAGGACTAGCGACTTCCTACGAGCAGTACTTC

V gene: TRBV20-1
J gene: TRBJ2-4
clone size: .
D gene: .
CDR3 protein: CSARRDLAKNIQYF
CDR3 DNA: TGCAGTGCTAGGCGGGACCTAGCCAAAAACATTCAGTACTTC

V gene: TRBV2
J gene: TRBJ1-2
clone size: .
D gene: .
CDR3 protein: CASSDLGYGYTF
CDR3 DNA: TGTGCCAGCAGTGACTTGGGGTACGGCTACACCTTC

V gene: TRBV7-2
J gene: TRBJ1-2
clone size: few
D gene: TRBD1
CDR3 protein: CASSFRDRGIGYTF
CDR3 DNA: TGTGCCAGCAGCTTCCGGGACAGGGGAATCGGCTACACCTTC

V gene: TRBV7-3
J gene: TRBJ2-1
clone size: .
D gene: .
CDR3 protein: CASSPRRVVAHEQFF
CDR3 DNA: TGTGCCAGCAGCCCCCGACGGGTGGTTGCCCATGAGCAGTTCTTC

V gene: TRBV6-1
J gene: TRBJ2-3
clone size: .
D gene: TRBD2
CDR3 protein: CASRLAGATLDTQYF
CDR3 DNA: TGTGCCAGCAGACTAGCGGGGGCGACCTTAGATACGCAGTATTTT

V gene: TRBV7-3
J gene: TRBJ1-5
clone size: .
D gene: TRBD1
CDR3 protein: CASPLKGQGTPQPQHF
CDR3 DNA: TGTGCCAGCCCCTTAAAAGGACAGGGGACACCTCAGCCCCAGCATTTT

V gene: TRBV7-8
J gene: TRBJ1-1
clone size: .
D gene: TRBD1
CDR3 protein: CASSLGGRDRNTEAFF
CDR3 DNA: TGTGCCAGCAGCTTAGGCGGTCGGGACAGGAACACTGAAGCTTTCTTT

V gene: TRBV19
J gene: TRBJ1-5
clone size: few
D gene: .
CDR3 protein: CASSIDPRLPAQHF
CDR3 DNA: TGTGCCAGTAGTATAGATCCCCGCCTTCCAGCCCAGCATTTT

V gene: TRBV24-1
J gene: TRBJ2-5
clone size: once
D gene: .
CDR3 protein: CATSDPAPKGKETQYF
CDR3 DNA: TGTGCCACCAGTGACCCCGCCCCCAAGGGAAAAGAGACCCAGTACTTC

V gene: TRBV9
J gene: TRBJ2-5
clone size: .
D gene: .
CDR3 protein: CASSPGGETQYF
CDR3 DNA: TGTGCCAGCAGCCCTGGTGGTGAGACCCAGTACTTC

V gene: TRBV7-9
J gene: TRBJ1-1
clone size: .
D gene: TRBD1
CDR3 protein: CASSHRQGGDTEAFF
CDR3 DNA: TGTGCCAGCAGCCATAGACAGGGCGGGGACACTGAAGCTTTCTTT

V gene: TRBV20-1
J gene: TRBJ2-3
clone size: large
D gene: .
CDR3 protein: CSARWAGTDTQYF
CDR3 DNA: TGCAGTGCTAGATGGGCAGGTACAGATACGCAGTATTTT

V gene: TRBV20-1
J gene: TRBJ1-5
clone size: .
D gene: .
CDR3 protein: CSARLGGAQPQHF
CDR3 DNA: TGCAGTGCTCGTCTCGGGGGGGCTCAGCCCCAGCATTTT

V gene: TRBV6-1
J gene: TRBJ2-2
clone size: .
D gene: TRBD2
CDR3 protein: CASSQSGSWTGELFF
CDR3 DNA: TGTGCCAGCAGTCAGAGCGGGAGTTGGACCGGGGAGCTGTTTTTT

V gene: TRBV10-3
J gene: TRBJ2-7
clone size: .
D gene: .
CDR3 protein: CAISENRAPYEQYF
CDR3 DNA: TGTGCCATCAGTGAAAACAGGGCCCCTTACGAGCAGTACTTC

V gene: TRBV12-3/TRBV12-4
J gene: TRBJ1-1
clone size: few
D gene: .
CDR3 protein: CACEGGNEAFF
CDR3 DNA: TGTGCCTGCGAAGGAGGGAATGAGGCTTTCTTT

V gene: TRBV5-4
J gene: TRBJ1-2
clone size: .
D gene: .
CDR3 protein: CASSTNRDGYTF
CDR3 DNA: TGTGCCAGCAGCACCAACAGAGATGGCTACACCTTC